These 5 T cell receptor beta chains came from one sample sequenced in a study of PD-1 blockade in classical Hodgkin lymphoma. Some clones are missing from TCRdb's copy, which holds only in-frame ones; the method was immunoSEQ multiplex PCR. This sample has about 34,000 clones, with approximately 82% found just once. Brentuximab vedotin exposure varied, and every patient relapsed after autologous stem cell transplantation. Here the sequenced sample was peripheral blood mononuclear cells (PBMCs), taken before the second cycle of nivolumab. These receptors all stem from a human donor with classical Hodgkin lymphoma.

The CDR3 is CASSQDAASGGGETQYF. Here the CDR3 DNA reads TGCGCCAGCAGCCAAGATGCGGCCAGCGGGGGAGGAGAGACCCAGTACTTC. The chain recombines TRBV4-3 with TRBJ2-5, with TRBD2 identical over 8 bases. J was trimmed by 4 bases and V by 0 bases; bases with no gene match: 10. Germline V gene data show CDR1 as LGHNA and CDR2 as YSLEER. The CDR3 totals 17 residues.

V is TRBV9 and J is TRBJ2-4; TRBD1 aligns across 8 bases. Germline trimming cut 0 bases from V and 0 bases from J; bases unmatched to any gene: 8. This CDR3 has 18 residues. Germline-derived CDR1 and CDR2 are SGDLS and YYNGEE. DNA of the CDR3: TGTGCCAGCAGCGTAGAAGAAGGACAGGGCGGAGCCAAAAACATTCAGTACTTC. Protein product: CASSVEEGQGGAKNIQYF.

V and J are TRBV6-1 and TRBJ1-5, with no clear D. The V and J ends lost 6 bases and 3 bases respectively, with 6 bases between them. Germline assignment: CDR1 MNHNS and CDR2 SASEGT. The CDR3 has 12 amino acids. CDR3 DNA sequence: TGTGCCAGCAGGGGTTCCAATCAGCCCCAGCATTTT. As protein: CASRGSNQPQHF.

The gene calls are TRBV5-5 and TRBJ1-2; 8 bases fit TRBD1. The CDR3 has 15 amino acids. Losses at the gene ends were 0 bases for V and 3 bases for J; bases not matched to a gene: 4. Germline V lookup: CDR1 SGHKS, CDR2 YYEKEE (reference sequence). The DNA of the CDR3 is TGTGCCAGCAGCTTGGACGAGGACAGGGACTATGGCTACACCTTC. It yields the protein CASSLDEDRDYGYTF.

The J gene is TRBJ2-1, the V gene TRBV7-9; TRBD2 is a possible D gene (6 bases). The CDR3 contains 14 residues. Germline V gene data show CDR1 as SEHNR and CDR2 as FQNEAQ (reference sequence). The V and J ends lost 5 bases and 0 bases respectively, with 8 bases between them. Here the CDR3 reads CASSAGSSYNEQFF. CDR3 in DNA: TGTGCCAGCAGCGCCGGGAGCTCCTACAATGAGCAGTTCTTC.